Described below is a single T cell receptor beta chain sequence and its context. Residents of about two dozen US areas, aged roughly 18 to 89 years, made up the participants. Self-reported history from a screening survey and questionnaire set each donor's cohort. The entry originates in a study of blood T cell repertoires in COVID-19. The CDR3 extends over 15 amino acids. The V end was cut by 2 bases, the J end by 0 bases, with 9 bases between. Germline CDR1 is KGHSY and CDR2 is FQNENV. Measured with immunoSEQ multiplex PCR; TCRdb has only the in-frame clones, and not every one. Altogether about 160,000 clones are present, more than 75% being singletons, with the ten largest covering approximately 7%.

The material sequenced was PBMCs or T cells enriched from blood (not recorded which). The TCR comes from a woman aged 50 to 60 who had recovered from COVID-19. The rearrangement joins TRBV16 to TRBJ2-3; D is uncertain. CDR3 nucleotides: TGTGCCAGCAGCCAACCCGGGTTGAGCACAGATACGCAGTATTTT. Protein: CASSQPGLSTDTQYF.